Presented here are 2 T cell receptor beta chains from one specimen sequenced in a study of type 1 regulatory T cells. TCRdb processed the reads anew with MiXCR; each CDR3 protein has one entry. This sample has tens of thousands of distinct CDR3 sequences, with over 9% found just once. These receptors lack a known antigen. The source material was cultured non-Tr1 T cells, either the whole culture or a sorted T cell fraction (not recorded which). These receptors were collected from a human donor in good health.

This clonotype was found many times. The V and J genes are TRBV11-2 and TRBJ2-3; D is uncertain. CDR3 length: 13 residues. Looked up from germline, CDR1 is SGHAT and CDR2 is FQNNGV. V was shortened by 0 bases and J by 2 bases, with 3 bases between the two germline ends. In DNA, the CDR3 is TGTGCCAGCAGCTTAGACCACACAGATACGCAGTATTTT. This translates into CASSLDHTDTQYF.

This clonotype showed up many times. Written as DNA, the CDR3 is TGTGCCAGCAGCTCCCCCCTGGCACTCTATGGCTACACCTTC. Protein product: CASSSPLALYGYTF. V and J are TRBV7-2 and TRBJ1-2, with D uncertain. CDR1 SGHTA and CDR2 FQGNSA come from the germline V gene. Trimming took off 4 bases at V and 4 bases at J, with 13 bases between the two ends. The CDR3 length is 14 residues.